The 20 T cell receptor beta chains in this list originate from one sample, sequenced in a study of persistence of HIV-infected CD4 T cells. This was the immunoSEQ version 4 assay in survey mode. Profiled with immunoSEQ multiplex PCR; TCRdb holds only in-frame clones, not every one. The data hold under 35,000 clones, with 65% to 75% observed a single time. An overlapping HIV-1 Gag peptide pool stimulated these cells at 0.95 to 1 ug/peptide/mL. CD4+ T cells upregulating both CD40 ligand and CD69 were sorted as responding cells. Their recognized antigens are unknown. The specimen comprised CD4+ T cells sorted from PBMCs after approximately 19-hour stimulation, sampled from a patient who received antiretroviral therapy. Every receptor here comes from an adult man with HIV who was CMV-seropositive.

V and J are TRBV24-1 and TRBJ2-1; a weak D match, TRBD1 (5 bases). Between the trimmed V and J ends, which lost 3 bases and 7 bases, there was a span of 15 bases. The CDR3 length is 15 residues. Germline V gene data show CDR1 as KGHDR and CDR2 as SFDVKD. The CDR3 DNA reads TGTGCCACCAGTGATCCGGGCAGGGTACAGAATGAGCAGTTCTTC. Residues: CATSDPGRVQNEQFF.

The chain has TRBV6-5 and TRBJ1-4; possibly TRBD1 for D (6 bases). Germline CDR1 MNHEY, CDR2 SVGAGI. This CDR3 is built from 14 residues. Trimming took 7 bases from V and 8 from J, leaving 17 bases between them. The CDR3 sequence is CASTLGGFEEKLFF. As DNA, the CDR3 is TGTGCCAGCACCCTAGGGGGGTTTGAGGAAAAACTGTTTTTT.

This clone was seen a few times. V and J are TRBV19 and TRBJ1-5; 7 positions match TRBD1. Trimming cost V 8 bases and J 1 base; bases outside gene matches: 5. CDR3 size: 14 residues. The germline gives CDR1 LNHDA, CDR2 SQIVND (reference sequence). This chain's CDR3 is CASVGQSSNQPQHF. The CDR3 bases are TGTGCCAGTGTGGGACAGTCAAGCAATCAGCCCCAGCATTTT.

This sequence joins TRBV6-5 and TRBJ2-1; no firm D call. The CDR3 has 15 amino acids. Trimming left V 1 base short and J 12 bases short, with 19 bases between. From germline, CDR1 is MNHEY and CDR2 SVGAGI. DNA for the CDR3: TGTGCCAGCAGTTACTTCGATGACCGAGCGATTGGGCAGTTCTTC. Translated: CASSYFDDRAIGQFF.

This CDR3 is CASSENQPQHF. DNA of the CDR3: TGTGCCAGCAGTGAAAATCAGCCCCAGCATTTT. The rearrangement uses TRBV6-1 and TRBJ1-5; no firm D call. The CDR3 sequence is 11 residues long. The germline CDR1 and CDR2 sequences are MNHNS and SASEGT. V lost 2 bases, J lost 4 bases, and 0 bases lay in between.

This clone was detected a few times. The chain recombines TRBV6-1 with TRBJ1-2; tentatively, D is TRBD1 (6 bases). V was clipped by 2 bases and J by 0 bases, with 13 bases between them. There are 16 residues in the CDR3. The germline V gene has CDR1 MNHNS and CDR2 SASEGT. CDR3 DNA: TGTGCCAGCAGTGAACGAGGGACAAGCGCTAACTATGGCTACACCTTC. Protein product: CASSERGTSANYGYTF.

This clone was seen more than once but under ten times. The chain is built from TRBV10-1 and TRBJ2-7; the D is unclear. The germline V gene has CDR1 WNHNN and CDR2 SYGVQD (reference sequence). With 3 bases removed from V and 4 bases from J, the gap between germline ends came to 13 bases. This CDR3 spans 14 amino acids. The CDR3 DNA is TGCGCCAGCAGTGAAGAGGCTAGACCATACGAGCAGTACTTC. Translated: CASSEEARPYEQYF.

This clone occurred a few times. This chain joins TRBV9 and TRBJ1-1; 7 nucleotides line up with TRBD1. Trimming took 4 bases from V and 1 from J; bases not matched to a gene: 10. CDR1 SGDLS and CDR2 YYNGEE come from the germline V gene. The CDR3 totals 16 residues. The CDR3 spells CASSPRDRGTNTEAFF. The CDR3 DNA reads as TGTGCCAGCAGCCCAAGGGACAGAGGGACGAACACTGAAGCTTTCTTT.

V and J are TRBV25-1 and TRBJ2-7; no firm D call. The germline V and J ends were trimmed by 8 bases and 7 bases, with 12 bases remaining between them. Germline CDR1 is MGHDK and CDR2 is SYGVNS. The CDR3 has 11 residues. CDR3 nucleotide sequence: TGTGCCAGCGCGACACTCGTGGAGCAGTACTTC. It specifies CASATLVEQYF.

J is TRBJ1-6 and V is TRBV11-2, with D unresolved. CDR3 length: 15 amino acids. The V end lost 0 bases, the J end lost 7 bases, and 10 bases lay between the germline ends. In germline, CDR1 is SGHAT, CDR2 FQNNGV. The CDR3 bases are TGTGCCAGCAGCTTAGATAGAACAGTAAATTCACCCCTCCACTTT. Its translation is CASSLDRTVNSPLHF.

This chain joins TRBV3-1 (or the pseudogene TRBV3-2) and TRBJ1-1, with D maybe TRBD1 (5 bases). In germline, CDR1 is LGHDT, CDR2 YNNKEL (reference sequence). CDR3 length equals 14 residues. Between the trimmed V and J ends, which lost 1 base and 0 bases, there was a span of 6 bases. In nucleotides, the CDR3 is TGTGCCAGCAGCCAAGGACAGATGAACACTGAAGCTTTCTTT. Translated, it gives CASSQGQMNTEAFF.

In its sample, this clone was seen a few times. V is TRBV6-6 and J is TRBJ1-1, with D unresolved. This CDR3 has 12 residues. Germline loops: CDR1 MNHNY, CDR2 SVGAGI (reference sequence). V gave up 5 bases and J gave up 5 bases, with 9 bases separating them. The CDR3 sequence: CASSQRETEAFF. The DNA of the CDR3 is TGTGCCAGCAGTCAAAGGGAAACTGAAGCTTTCTTT.

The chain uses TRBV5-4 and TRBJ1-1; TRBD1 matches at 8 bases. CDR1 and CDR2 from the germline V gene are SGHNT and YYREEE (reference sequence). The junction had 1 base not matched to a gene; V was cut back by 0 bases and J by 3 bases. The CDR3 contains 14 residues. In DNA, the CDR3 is TGTGCCAGCAGCTTGGACAGGGGGTACACTGAAGCTTTCTTT. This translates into CASSLDRGYTEAFF.

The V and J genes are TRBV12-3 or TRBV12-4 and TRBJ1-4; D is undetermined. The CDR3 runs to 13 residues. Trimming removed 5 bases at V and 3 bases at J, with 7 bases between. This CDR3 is CASSLGSNEKLFF. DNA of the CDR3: TGTGCCAGCAGTCTGGGGTCTAATGAAAAACTGTTTTTT.

In DNA, the CDR3 is TGTGCCAGCAGTTCACAGGGGACCAAAAACATTCAGTACTTC. Translated: CASSSQGTKNIQYF. The chain recombines TRBV6-5 with TRBJ2-4; TRBD1 aligns across 7 bases. After removal of 4 bases from V and 2 bases from J, the junction contained 2 bases not matched to a gene. Germline CDR1 is MNHEY and CDR2 is SVGAGI. The CDR3 sequence is 14 residues long.

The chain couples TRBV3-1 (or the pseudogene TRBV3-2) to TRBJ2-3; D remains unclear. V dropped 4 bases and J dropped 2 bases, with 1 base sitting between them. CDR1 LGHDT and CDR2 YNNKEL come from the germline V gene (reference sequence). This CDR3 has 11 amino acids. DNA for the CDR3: TGTGCCAGCAGCCTCACAGATACGCAGTATTTT. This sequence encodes CASSLTDTQYF.

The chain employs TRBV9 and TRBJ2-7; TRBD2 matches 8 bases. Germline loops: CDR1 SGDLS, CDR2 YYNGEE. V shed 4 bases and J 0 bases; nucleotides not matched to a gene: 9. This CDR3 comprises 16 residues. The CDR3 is CASSPSAGASSYEQYF. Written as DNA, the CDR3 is TGTGCCAGCAGCCCGTCAGCGGGGGCCAGCTCCTACGAGCAGTACTTC.

For the CDR3, the DNA is TGTGCCAGTAGTATGCCCACTGGGGCCAACGTCCTGACTTTC. Its protein is CASSMPTGANVLTF. The genes are TRBV19 and TRBJ2-6; D call uncertain. Trimming pared 3 bases from V and 2 bases from J, leaving 5 bases between. This CDR3 comprises 14 residues. CDR1 and CDR2 (germline): LNHDA, SQIVND (reference sequence).

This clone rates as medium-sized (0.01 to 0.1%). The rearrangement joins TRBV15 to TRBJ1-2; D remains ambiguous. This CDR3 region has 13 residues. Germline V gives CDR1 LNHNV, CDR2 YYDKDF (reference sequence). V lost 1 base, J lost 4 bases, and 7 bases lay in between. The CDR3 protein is CATSRAGLYGYTF. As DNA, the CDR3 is TGTGCCACCAGCAGAGCCGGGCTCTATGGCTACACCTTC.

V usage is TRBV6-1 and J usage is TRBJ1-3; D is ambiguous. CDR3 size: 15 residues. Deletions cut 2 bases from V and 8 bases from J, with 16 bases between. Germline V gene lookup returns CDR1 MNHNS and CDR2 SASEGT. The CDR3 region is CASSERETARDTIYF. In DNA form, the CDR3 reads TGTGCCAGCAGTGAAAGGGAAACAGCGAGGGACACCATATATTTT.